This T cell receptor (beta chain) was sequenced in a study of control samples from healthy donors and cancer patients. This CDR3 is 15 amino acids long. V lost 4 bases to trimming and J lost 4 bases; unmatched junction nucleotides: 9. Germline V gene sequence: CDR1 SNHLY, CDR2 FYNNEI. Measured with immunoSEQ multiplex PCR; TCRdb has only the in-frame clones, and not every one. Of 100,000 to 150,000 clones detected, approximately 92% appear once; the ten largest clones hold 2.5% to 3%. This clonotype was sampled from a man aged 35 to 55 in good health. The sequencing sample was made of blood. The chain employs TRBV2 and TRBJ2-5, with 7 bases identical to TRBD1. The CDR3 is CASSGPQTGSETQYF. In nucleotides, the CDR3 is TGTGCCAGCAGTGGCCCCCAGACAGGGTCAGAGACCCAGTACTTC.